At least ten counts were recorded for the clone carrying this T cell receptor beta chain. Antigen specificity is unknown. A marrow graft followed busulfan-fludarabine conditioning, with cyclophosphamide on days +3 and +4. This sample is drawn from a study of T cells after posttransplantation cyclophosphamide. TCRdb's copy holds only in-frame clones and misses some; the assay was immunoSEQ multiplex PCR. The sample presents thousands of clones, none singletons. Whole-study findings and limits: TRB overlap between skin or GI tissue T cells and blood was limited.

Trimming removed 6 bases from V and 4 bases from J; junction bases left unmatched: 4. CDR1 is MNHNY, CDR2 SVGAGI, per germline (reference sequence). This CDR3 has 14 amino acids. The TCR sequence derives from a young adult male patient who received an allogeneic stem cell transplant from an unrelated donor, was CMV-positive, and had acute and chronic GVHD. Some T cells may be transferred from the graft donor. The genes are TRBV6-6 and TRBJ2-2, with TRBD1 matching over 8 bases. Specimen: PBMCs, collected after allogeneic stem cell transplant with posttransplant cyclophosphamide. The DNA for the CDR3 is TGTGCCAGCAGAAGACAGGGGCCCACCGGGGAGCTGTTTTTT. Its translation is CASRRQGPTGELFF.